The rows below give T cell receptor beta chains drawn from one sample of a study of blood T cell repertoires in COVID-19. Generated by immunoSEQ multiplex PCR, the TCRdb table keeps only in-frame clones and is missing some. The table shows 270,000 or so clones, with about 88% occurring only once. Sequenced: peripheral blood. These receptors all stem from a woman in her forties who had recovered from COVID-19. CDR3s include the opening cysteine and the closing phenylalanine or tryptophan. Fields, in order: V gene, CDR3 length, J gene, CDR3 protein.

TRBV28	15	TRBJ2-7	CASSPGTGAPYEQYF
TRBV9	16	TRBJ1-4	CASSAFMGRGDEKLFF
TRBV5-1	13	TRBJ1-2	CACLDSRCYGYTF
TRBV13	14	TRBJ1-2	CASSSGQANYGYTF
TRBV18	18	TRBJ2-1	CASSPSPGLTTILNEQFF
TRBV18	14	TRBJ1-1	CASSRLGVQTEAFF
TRBV18	14	TRBJ1-4	CASSMDRANEKLFF
TRBV5-6	14	TRBJ1-3	CASSFRQKVHTIYF
TRBV19	16	TRBJ2-2	CASSMTSGGYTGELFF
TRBV14	14	TRBJ2-3	CASSLNVGADTQYF
TRBV9	13	TRBJ2-2	CASSSQGSGELFF
TRBV5-4	15	TRBJ2-1	CASSLALAGNNEQFF
TRBV6-5	14	TRBJ1-2	CASTSGQPDYGYTF
TRBV11-2	13	TRBJ2-4	CASRRTGSNIQYF
TRBV5-6	13	TRBJ2-4	CASSLGFGNIQYF